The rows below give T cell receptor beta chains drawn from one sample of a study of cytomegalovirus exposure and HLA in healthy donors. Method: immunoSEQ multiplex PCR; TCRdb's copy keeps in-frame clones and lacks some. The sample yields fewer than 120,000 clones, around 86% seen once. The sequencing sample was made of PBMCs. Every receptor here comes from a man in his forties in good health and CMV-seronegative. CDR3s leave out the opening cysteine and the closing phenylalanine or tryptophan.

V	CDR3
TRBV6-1	ASSVLGADEKLF
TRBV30	AWLAGLLNTGELF
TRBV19	ASSISVNTEAF
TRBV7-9	ASSLAGQGWAF
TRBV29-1	SVDSGLGNTIY
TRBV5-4	ASSPPRQGGTDTQY
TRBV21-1	ASSKDRRGNQPQH
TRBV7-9	ASSLVGPTGANVLT
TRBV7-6	ASSLEGGYEQY
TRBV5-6	ASSLVPSGGSYEQY
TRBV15	ATSRGGAYGYT
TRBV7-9	ASSQTGGPGYT
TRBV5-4	ATGEANYGYT
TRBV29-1	SVEAGAYEQY
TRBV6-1	ASSEAGGRSYEQY
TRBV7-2	ASSPPQGEGTQY
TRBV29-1	SVRSGENIQY
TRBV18	ASSPPTSGPYGYT
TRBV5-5	ASSPYAENSPLH
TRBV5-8	ASIRTGGFLAF
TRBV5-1	ASSFAGRDGYT
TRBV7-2	ASSQSRTGASEQY
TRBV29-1	SVAGTGFRQPQH
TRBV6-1	ASSEVGDWQY
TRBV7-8	ASSLHNYGYT